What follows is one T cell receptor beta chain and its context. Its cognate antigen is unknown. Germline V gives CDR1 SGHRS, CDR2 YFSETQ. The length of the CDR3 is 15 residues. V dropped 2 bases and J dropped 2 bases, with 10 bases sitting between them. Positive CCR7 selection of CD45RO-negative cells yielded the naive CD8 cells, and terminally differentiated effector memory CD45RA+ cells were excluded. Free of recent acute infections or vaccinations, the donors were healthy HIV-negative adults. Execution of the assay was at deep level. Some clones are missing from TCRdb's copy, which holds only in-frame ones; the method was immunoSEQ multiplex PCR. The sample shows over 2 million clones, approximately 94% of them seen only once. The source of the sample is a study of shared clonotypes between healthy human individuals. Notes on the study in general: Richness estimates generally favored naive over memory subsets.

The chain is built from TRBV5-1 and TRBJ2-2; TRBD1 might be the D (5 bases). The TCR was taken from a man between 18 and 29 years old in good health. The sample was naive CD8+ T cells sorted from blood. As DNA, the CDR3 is TGCGCCAGCAGCTTCGGCAGGGAAAACACCGGGGAGCTGTTTTTT. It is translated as CASSFGRENTGELFF.